A single sample is the source of the 5 T cell receptor beta chains below, sequenced in a study of T cell repertoires in cytomegalovirus infection. From the reads, TCRdb called clonotypes with MiXCR, one entry per CDR3 protein. The sample includes more than 400,000 distinct CDR3 sequences, around 27% of them seen just once. Sequenced sample: PBMCs. The receptor source for this set is a human donor in good health (CMV status not recorded). Some clones in this sample may be carry-over from other donors' samples.

This clonotype occurred a few times. The V gene is TRBV20-1, the J gene TRBJ2-3; unclear D gene. The CDR3 is made up of 12 amino acids. V was shortened by 6 bases and J by 1 base, with 8 bases between the two germline ends. Germline CDR1 and CDR2: DFQATT and SNEGSKA (reference sequence). CDR3 sequence (DNA): TGCAGTGCCCCAGATGGCACAGATACGCAGTATTTT. Translation gives CSAPDGTDTQYF.

A few counts support this clonotype. The chain couples TRBV5-4 to TRBJ2-5, with TRBD2 as a possible D gene (8 bases). Between the trimmed V and J ends, which lost 4 bases and 1 base, there was a span of 20 bases. Germline V gives CDR1 SGHNT, CDR2 YYREEE (reference sequence). CDR3 length: 17 amino acids. CDR3 residues: CASSILAGRGPQETQYF. The CDR3 DNA follows: TGTGCCAGCAGCATATTAGCGGGAAGGGGGCCCCAAGAGACCCAGTACTTC.

The chain carries TRBV6-4 and TRBJ2-6, with a weak D call TRBD2 (6 bases). Germline lookup yields CDR1 MRHNA and CDR2 SNTAGT. The CDR3 length is 17 residues. Trimming cost V 3 bases and J 1 base, with 13 bases left between them. In nucleotides, the CDR3 is TGTGCCAGCAGTGAATGGGCTGGGGGGTCTGGGGCCAACGTCCTGACTTTC. Its translation is CASSEWAGGSGANVLTF.

The J gene is TRBJ2-1, the V gene TRBV5-1, with a tentative D call TRBD1 (6 bases). The V gene's germline CDR1 is SGHRS and CDR2 YFSETQ. V was cut by 3 bases and J by 8 bases, with 15 bases left in between. This CDR3 is built from 14 residues. The DNA of the CDR3 is TGCGCCAGCAGCTCTATAACTACAGGGCATGAGCAGTTCTTC. Its protein is CASSSITTGHEQFF.

This clonotype occurred a few times. This rearrangement joins TRBV27 to TRBJ1-1; D is ambiguous. Germline CDR1 and CDR2: MNHEY and SMNVEV (reference sequence). This CDR3 contains 18 residues. The germline V and J ends were trimmed by 6 bases and 0 bases, with 23 bases remaining between them. CDR3 nucleotide sequence: TGTGCCAGCAGCCCAATACCAAGGACCCAGGCTATGAACACTGAAGCTTTCTTT. Protein sequence: CASSPIPRTQAMNTEAFF.